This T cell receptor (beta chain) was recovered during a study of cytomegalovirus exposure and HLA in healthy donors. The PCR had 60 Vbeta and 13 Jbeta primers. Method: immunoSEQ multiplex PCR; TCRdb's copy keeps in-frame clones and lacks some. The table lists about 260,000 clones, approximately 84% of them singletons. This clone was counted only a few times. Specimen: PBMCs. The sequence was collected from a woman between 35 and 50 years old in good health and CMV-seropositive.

The CDR3 DNA reads as TGTGCCAGTAGTGCCGGGCACTCCCCGGGGTCCTACGAGCAGTACTTC. Translating it yields CASSAGHSPGSYEQYF. This chain joins TRBV19 and TRBJ2-7; a possible D gene is TRBD2 (5 bases). V lost 5 bases, J lost 1 base, and 18 bases lay in between. The CDR3 runs to 16 residues. The V gene's germline CDR1 is LNHDA and CDR2 SQIVND (reference sequence).